This TCR beta chain was identified in a study of PD-1 blockade in classical Hodgkin lymphoma. Study results and caveats: Whatever underlies the repertoire differences (possibly disease activity or prior therapy) remains undefined. Newly diagnosed patients reportedly had lower baseline TCR diversity than healthy donors.

TCRdb's copy holds only in-frame clones and misses some; the assay was immunoSEQ multiplex PCR. In the table there are roughly 20,000 clones, nearly 80% of which are singletons. This clone counts as medium-sized (0.01 to 0.1%). Its specificity is unknown. Trimming cost V 5 bases and J 3 bases, with 8 bases left between them. Germline V lookup: CDR1 SGHTA, CDR2 FQGTGA. The CDR3 spans 13 residues. Regarding time point: cycle 4 day 1 (C4D1), after 5 to 7 weeks of nivolumab. Every patient relapsed after autologous stem cell transplantation, and brentuximab vedotin exposure varied. Sequencing was performed on peripheral blood mononuclear cells (PBMCs), taken before the fourth cycle of nivolumab. The receptor comes from a human donor with classical Hodgkin lymphoma. The rearrangement joins TRBV7-3 to TRBJ1-5; D not certain. This CDR3 is CASSPGINQPQHF. CDR3 in DNA: TGTGCCAGCAGCCCCGGGATCAATCAGCCCCAGCATTTT.